Below, one T cell receptor beta chain is given with its context. Its target antigen remains unknown. Per-nucleotide qualities are absent, and no much larger clonotype sits a single base away. The entry originates in a study of shared clonotypes between healthy human individuals (dated by TCRdb to 2018 to 2021). As for the study more broadly: Three men and two women, aged 18 to 49 years, made up the cohort. Libraries were prepared and TCR repertoires were sequenced by different laboratories using diverse techniques, in order to increase sequencing depth and limit assay-specific biases. Leukapheresis yielded between about 0.85 and 10 billion PBMCs per donor. For each donor, CD4 naive and CD4 memory were each given three plates, CD8 naive was given two plates, and CD8 memory was given one plate. To estimate repertoire size and how much clonotype sharing occurs between individuals, the study deeply sequenced the blood TCR repertoires of five healthy adults. On the study overall, not on this receptor specifically: Clonotypes shared by all four sorted-subset donors showed higher generation probabilities than non-shared clonotypes. About 5% of naive CD4, roughly 3.5% of naive CD8, approximately 2.2% of memory CD4, and about 0.4% of memory CD8 clonotypes were shared across a few donors. The small number of donors limited the genetic and exposure-history diversity represented. Pairwise subsampling indicated that sequencing depth was expected to affect the degree of clonotype sharing among donors. Estimated clonotype richness was generally larger for naive than for memory subsets. Incomplete sequencing was indicated by rarefaction of sorted-subset datasets, despite the large sequencing depth. Sampling was restricted to blood, and TCR repertoires in tissue are likely to differ from TCR repertoires in blood.

Using the deep immunoSEQ assay, TCR CDR3 regions were amplified from genomic DNA by multiplex PCR. Genomic DNA extracted from each cell subset was distributed evenly over all wells of several immunoSEQ 96-well plates, and each plate served as one replicate. For sorted subsets, 150 to 200 ng genomic DNA, equal to about 30,000 T cell genomes, was loaded into each replicate PCR. The purified libraries were quantified using a Qubit 3.0 fluorometer, sized with a Bioanalyzer 2100, and then quantified again using the KAPA Library Quantification kit. Every immunoSEQ 96-well plate was sequenced on a separate single-read 150-cycle Illumina NextSeq 550 flow cell. As for the original processing: Because the immunoSEQ output held only junctional sequences and lacked quality scores, the filtering could not match the filtering applied to full-length reads. To assign V/J genes and CDR3, sequences were annotated using PyIR, a Python wrapper for IgBLAST v1.9, with IMGT germline references. Reads with weak V/J assignments (E-value above 1e-6), missing CDR3, stop codons, out-of-frame junctions, or ambiguous translated residues were removed. A V3J clonotype was defined by an identical inferred V gene, J gene, and CDR3 amino acid sequence. Percentage overlap between repertoires was computed as shared unique clonotypes divided by the size of the smaller repertoire. Repertoire richness was assessed with RTK rarefaction, the Chao1 estimator, and Recon v2.1 estimates of unobserved clonotypes. OLGA was used to compute generation probabilities for all TCRbeta clonotypes that the gDNA method yielded from a handful of donors. TCRdb carries this immuneACCESS record with in-frame sequences only. Its versions omit some clonotypes, under half of them owing to an unresolved V gene in the studies checked, with the rest unexplained. Clonal size and the V and J genes are those of that table, whereas D and trimming came from the DNA. The sample contains around 580,000 clones, roughly 98% of them found a single time. The top ten constitute approximately 0.33% of the sample.

V drops 0 bases and J drops 10 bases, leaving 10 bases in between. Sequences DFQATT (CDR1) and SNEGSKA (CDR2) are obtained from the germline V gene (reference sequence). The CDR3 has 11 amino acids, counting the end cysteine and phenylalanine. Of the read, only the CDR3 DNA is kept; its 33 bases are in frame from base 1. CD8 naive samples consisted of CD45RO-negative cells that were positively selected for CCR7, yielding a CD45RA+CCR7+ population without TemRA cells. Donors were healthy HIV-negative adults with no recently reported acute infections or vaccinations. All donors were Caucasian adults living in Nashville, Tennessee, USA. Blood was obtained by leukapheresis, after which PBMCs were separated by Ficoll-Histopaque density gradient centrifugation and cryopreserved in liquid nitrogen vapor phase. Purity and quantity of every magnetically sorted T cell population were checked by analytical flow cytometry. Genomic DNA was isolated from each sorted fraction and quantified by UV absorbance on a Nanodrop 2000c.

The sequence came from a man under 40 in good health. Material for sequencing was naive CD8+ T cells sorted from blood. This specimen's cell subset or site label, per the study, means: CD45RA+CCR7+. The sequence is built from TRBV20-1 and TRBJ2-7; the D gene is perhaps TRBD1 or TRBD2, each of them matching over 5 bases. The CDR3 protein sequence reads: CSARDGGIQYF. The nucleotide sequence reads as follows: TGCAGTGCTAGAGATGGGGGAATCCAGTACTTC.